One and the same sample provided the 2 T cell receptor beta chains below, sequenced in a study of beta chain features in type 1 diabetes. Study findings and constraints: TCRB CDR3 length was moderately but significantly reduced in all four CD4+ subsets of Type 1 diabetes patients.

For these receptors, no antigen is known. Expressed TCRB transcripts were sequenced because the entire RNA isolate underwent reverse transcription. The data were produced by immunoSEQ multiplex PCR, yet TCRdb's version contains in-frame clones alone and is incomplete. Here the sample spans around 280,000 clones, over 12% being singletons. Material for sequencing was naive CD4+ T cells from blood. All receptors come from a man aged 18 to 29 with type 1 diabetes.

The table lists this clone with many counts. This chain joins TRBV29-1 and TRBJ2-5, with 7 bases aligning to TRBD1. This CDR3 contains 14 residues. Germline CDR1 SQVTM, CDR2 ANQGSEA. The V and J ends lost 2 bases and 4 bases, in that order; junction bases with no gene match: 7. The CDR3 DNA follows: TGCAGCGTTGAAACAGGGGCAATCCCAGAGACCCAGTACTTC. It codes for CSVETGAIPETQYF.

The chain employs TRBV7-9 and TRBJ1-5; D unresolved. There are 13 residues in the CDR3. V was clipped by 5 bases and J by 3 bases, with 8 bases between them. CDR1 SEHNR and CDR2 FQNEAQ come from the germline V gene (reference sequence). CDR3 bases: TGTGCCAGCAGCCCTCAAGCCAATCAGCCCCAGCATTTT. It translates to CASSPQANQPQHF.